The T cell receptor beta chain described here comes from a study of cytomegalovirus exposure and HLA in healthy donors (dated by TCRdb to the late 2010s). The study in broad terms: An earlier analysis of under 600 of the donors reported roughly 270 Gb of sequence data and some 100 million unique TCR beta sequences from roughly 180 million T cells. An early release covering roughly 600 HLA-typed donors comprised around 300 gigabases of sequencing data and tens of millions of unique TCR sequences. Of the 398 genotyped donors, roughly 85% fell in the genetic ancestry cluster associated with self-reported Caucasian donors. The study aimed to test whether cataloging public T cell receptors could reveal signatures of past pathogen exposure. The study used immunosequencing to profile the T cell repertoires of around 600 subjects and linked those repertoires to cytomegalovirus serostatus. Besides the first cohort of approximately 670 subjects, a separate validation cohort made up of 95 to 150 different subjects was used. To predict cytomegalovirus infection status, the study combined high-throughput TCR immunosequencing, statistical association of individual TCRs with disease status, and machine learning. A later analysis re-analyzed previously published TCR beta repertoires from 550 to 700 donors and added high-resolution HLA genotyping to study TCR occurrence patterns. Rather than using new phenotypic data, the later analysis identified candidate immune exposures from TCR beta sequences and from how often those sequences occurred across donors. An earlier analysis of 587 of the donors applied high-throughput TCR beta sequencing to assess whether each TCR beta V gene segment acted as functional or pseudogenic. Donor age, sex, ethnicity and CMV serostatus were compiled together with the repertoire data. A later genetic analysis used genome-wide SNP genotypes for about three fifths of the 666 donors, treating that subset as a discovery cohort. Every discovery cohort repertoire had been produced on one sequencing platform. Both class I and class II loci were covered by HLA typing, at four-digit resolution. The number of typed donors differed by locus: 629-630 for A, B, C, DRB1 and DQB1; some 500 for DQA1; approximately 600 for DPA1; and some 430 for DPB1. About five DR-DQ haplotypes were treated as single units for association and clustering because of strong linkage in the cohort. Among about 410 genotyped donors of the cohort, an average of around 250,000 unique TCR beta nucleotide sequences was sequenced per donor, of which approximately 19% were non-productive. General findings and caveats noted by the study authors: The 87-base-pair reads could not distinguish some IMGT-functional V segments, including TRBV6-2 and TRBV6-3, so those segments were excluded. Linkage disequilibrium might explain the correlated functional status among segregating V segments, but an unknown experimental factor could not be excluded. In an earlier analysis of about 550 of the donors, most TCR beta V segments were observed in productive rearrangements about 87% or about 30% of the time, broadly matching IMGT annotations. Specific HLA alleles were associated with 15,000 to 20,000 TCR beta sequences at a false discovery rate of 0.05 in a later analysis. A few of the identified cytomegalovirus-associated TCR beta chains were confirmed in vitro to be specific for cytomegalovirus antigens. Because counts were too low, about 18 rarely observed V segments, including chromosome 9 orphons, were left out of the earlier analysis of 500 to 750 of the donors. A later genetic analysis associated a missense DCLRE1C variant with V-gene and J-gene trimming of TCR beta chains, and an independent cohort replicated the association. In a later analysis, HLA-associated TCR beta chains showed more clonal expansion and lower generation probabilities than non-associated chains that were equally common. A later genetic analysis reported fewer N-insertions in productive TCRs among donors in an Asian-associated ancestry cluster than the roughly 640-donor mean. In both the original and validation cohorts, the classifier was reported to diagnose cytomegalovirus status with high specificity and sensitivity. Several of the top co-occurrence clusters appeared to be linked to parvovirus B19, influenza, CMV and Epstein-Barr virus, according to a later analysis. While some public TCRs were present in many individuals, most TCR sequences turned up only very rarely across donors. A further reported finding was that TCR beta sequences accurately predicted the HLA-A and HLA-B alleles for most subjects in the first cohort. The authors suggested that the approach could potentially be generalized to other disease states and immunological phenotypes. Sequencing depth was assumed to be roughly uniform across donors in the presence/absence analyses, though that assumption may not hold. This cohort had only TCR beta chains sequenced, and the lack of alpha or paired-chain data limited which features could be detected. Because some donors lacked HLA typing at each locus, the association tests relied only on the typed subset. The only immune exposure information available for the cohort was CMV serostatus. A later analysis found that TCR association rates varied across HLA loci, with DRB1 alleles showing the most associated TCRs and HLA-C alleles the fewest. A total of 150 to 200 TCR beta chains were listed by the study as associated with cytomegalovirus. Most CMV-associated TCR beta chains appeared to be HLA-restricted in a later analysis, and the HLA associations seemed to be driven largely by CMV exposure. A cluster of highly shared sequence variants was judged likely to represent a technical artifact of the sequencing pipeline. Strong co-occurrence of HLA alleles, especially DR and DQ, made assigning TCR associations to individual alleles difficult.

The cohort was made up of roughly 670 healthy bone marrow donors. At the time of sampling, every cohort member was nominally healthy, though immune exposures that went unrecorded were likely present. The donor was CMV seronegative and belonged to the group of over 350 seronegative cohort members. A peripheral blood sample was collected from each donor, and TCR beta sequencing was performed on peripheral blood mononuclear cells. The Qiagen DNeasy Blood Extraction Kit was used to extract genomic DNA from the blood cell samples. The library came from the immunoSEQ multiplex PCR assay. The multiplex PCR relied on a mix of 60 forward primers for TCR Vbeta segments and 13 reverse primers for TCR Jbeta segments. Amplification of the CDR3 region of rearranged TCR beta genes was performed with a multiplex PCR assay on genomic DNA. The Illumina HiSeq System was used to sequence the amplified TCR beta libraries as 87-base-pair reads. As for how the authors treated the data: In a later analysis, around 80 million unique TCR beta chains were counted across the approximately 670 repertoires, and roughly 10 million of these chains were shared by at least two donors. A nearest-neighbor algorithm error-corrected the raw reads and collapsed the reads into unique sequences, merging closely related sequences to remove PCR and sequencing errors. CDR3 sequences were aligned to IMGT reference sequences to assign V, D and J gene segments. For a sequence to be retained, a match of at least six nucleotides to both a V gene segment and a J gene segment was required. Rearrangements were classified as productive when the CDR3 lacked stop codons and remained in frame with V and J, and all other rearrangements were classified as non-productive. Following IMGT convention, CDR3 was defined as the stretch from the second conserved V-encoded cysteine to the conserved J-encoded phenylalanine. In an earlier analysis of just under 600 of the donors, sequences lacking an unambiguous match to a single V gene segment were excluded. In an earlier analysis of approximately 610 of the donors, V segments were called functional above 56.7% productive rearrangements and were called segregating when the between-donor standard deviation exceeded 5%. A statistical classification framework was built for diagnosing cytomegalovirus status from the catalog of TCR beta chain sequences. A later analysis assigned V and J genes by comparing TCR nucleotide sequences with IMGT/GENE-DB human TR gene sequences. The TCRdist pipeline was used in a later analysis to assign CDR3 sequences and most-parsimonious VDJ recombination scenarios. In a later analysis, each TCR beta chain was defined by its CDR3 amino acid sequence together with its V-gene family, and reads lacking a unique V-gene family were excluded. As a way to deal with suspected cross-contamination and a sequencing artifact, a later analysis dropped roughly 600 nucleotide sequences that were highly shared and had low generation probability. In a later analysis, a clonal expansion index for each public chain was calculated from normalized within-repertoire ranks of inferred template counts. In a later analysis, generation probabilities were computed with a VDJ recombination model fitted to out-of-frame rearrangements, and the resulting probabilities were checked against IGoR. Hypergeometric tests were used in a later analysis to score TCR-TCR, TCR-HLA and TCR-CMV co-occurrence, with a repertoire-size bias correction applied to the TCR pairs. A later analysis estimated false discovery rates by permuting HLA or CMV assignments 20 times. In a later analysis, co-occurring TCRs were grouped using DBSCAN, with TCRdist sequence similarity added in when clustering inside HLA-allele-positive subsets. Repertoires with fewer than 30,000 or more than 120,000 public chains were left out of co-occurrence clustering, as were about five repertoires with anomalous nucleotide sharing. This is the immuneACCESS table as TCRdb keeps it, with only in-frame sequences that have V and J called. A part of the clones is gone; compared with another copy, unresolved V genes explain less than half, and the rest is unexplained. V and J calls and clone size come straight from that table; D and trimming were deduced from the DNA. For this sample the table gives some 120,000 clones, of which about three quarters were detected only once. Approximately 3.8% of the sample lies in the top ten.

Sequences SGHRS (CDR1) and YFSETQ (CDR2) are obtained from the germline V gene. V lost 0 bases and J lost 0 bases; the stretch between them is 10 bases long. Including cysteine and phenylalanine, the CDR3 has 15 amino acids. Only the CDR3 part of the read is kept: 45 bases, read in frame from the first base. To note about this clone: Its antigen is unknown. Qualities for individual bases were not recorded, and no much larger clone is one base off.

The sample consisted of PBMCs. The TCR sequence derives from a man aged 25 to 40 in good health and CMV-seronegative. The chain is encoded by TRBV5-1 joined to TRBJ2-7; the D gene lacks a confident call. Here is the DNA: TGCGCCAGCAGCTTGGGAGGCTATAGCTCCTACGAGCAGTACTTC. It is translated as CASSLGGYSSYEQYF.